This T cell receptor (beta chain) was retrieved from a study of T-cell reconstitution after alpha-beta-depleted transplantation in children. This clonotype was seen ten or more times. Unique molecular identifiers tagged the TCRbeta library. In TCRdb, the PCR reads were re-called with MiXCR into one record per CDR3 protein. The sample has just over 350,000 distinct CDR3 sequences, roughly 13% seen once. The CDR3 has 15 residues. Germline V lookup: CDR1 LGHNA, CDR2 YSLEER. The V end was cut by 4 bases, the J end by 11 bases, with 23 bases between. This TCR derives from a human donor who donated a stem cell graft to a child with Fanconi anemia. The source material was PBMCs, sampled from the stem cell graft. The V call is TRBV4-3, the J call TRBJ1-1; possible D gene TRBD1, 5 bases. CDR3 sequence (DNA): TGCGCCAGCAGCCCCGGCGCAACCACCGAATACAGGGCTTTCTTT. Encoded protein: CASSPGATTEYRAFF.